This TCR beta chain originates from a study of blood T cell repertoires in COVID-19. Cohorts were assigned according to the clinical history that participants reported. Some clones are missing from TCRdb's copy, which holds only in-frame ones; the method was immunoSEQ multiplex PCR. This table holds fewer than 400,000 clones, approximately 91% found once. This TCR was recovered from a woman aged 30 to 39 who had been exposed to COVID-19. Sequenced: PBMCs or T cells enriched from blood (not recorded which).

In DNA, the CDR3 is TGCGCCAGCAGCTTGGGGGCGTTCTACAATGAGCAGTTCTTC. It translates to CASSLGAFYNEQFF. The chain couples TRBV5-1 to TRBJ2-1; D not resolved. This CDR3 is 14 amino acids long. Trimming stripped 0 bases from V and 3 bases from J, with 7 bases between. Germline CDR1 and CDR2: SGHRS and YFSETQ.